A single sample gave rise to the 29 T cell receptor beta chains below, sequenced in a study of blood T cells in healthy people across ages. A J-beta primer mix and a sample-barcoded 5' primer were used in a second PCR of about 7 to 12 cycles. TCRdb independently ran MiXCR on the 5' RACE reads; one entry per CDR3 protein. The sample has hundreds of thousands of distinct CDR3 sequences, approximately 24% seen once. This same sample was also part of a study on T cells of mothers and their children.

Source material: blood. These receptor sequences come from a boy aged 5-17 years in good health.

This clonotype was picked up many times. V usage is TRBV5-1 and J usage is TRBJ1-1; possibly TRBD1 for D (5 bases). The CDR3 runs to 13 residues. The V end was cut by 4 bases, the J end by 1 base, with 8 bases between. Germline V gene sequence: CDR1 SGHRS, CDR2 YFSETQ. The CDR3 sequence is CASSGGQNTEAFF. In DNA, the CDR3 is TGCGCCAGCAGCGGAGGACAGAACACTGAAGCTTTCTTT.

This chain joins TRBV29-1 and TRBJ2-7; 11 bases line up with TRBD2. V lost 6 bases, J lost 1 base, and 2 bases stayed unmatched. The CDR3 is 13 residues long. CDR1 SQVTM and CDR2 ANQGSEA come from the germline V gene. CDR3 sequence (DNA): TGCAGCGTCCTAGCGGGGGGATCCTACGAGCAGTACTTC. The encoded protein is CSVLAGGSYEQYF.

This clonotype was observed a few times. The V call is TRBV11-1, the J call TRBJ2-3; D perhaps matches TRBD2 (6 bases). The CDR3 length is 16 residues. Trimming removed 5 bases from V and 6 bases from J, with 21 bases in between. Germline V CDR1 and CDR2: SGHAT, FQDESV (reference sequence). This chain's CDR3 is CASSRLLAGPGDTQYF. CDR3 nucleotides: TGTGCCAGCAGCCGCCTTCTGGCGGGGCCCGGGGATACGCAGTATTTT.

The CDR3 region is CASSERLAEHTGELFF. The CDR3 DNA reads TGTGCCAGCAGTGAAAGGCTAGCGGAACACACCGGGGAGCTGTTTTTT. The chain uses TRBV25-1 and TRBJ2-2; 7 nucleotides agree with TRBD2. The CDR3 is 16 amino acids. Germline V gives CDR1 MGHDK, CDR2 SYGVNS. V lost 2 bases to trimming and J lost 3 bases; unmatched junction nucleotides: 6.

As for this clonotype: A junction boundary mismatches the germline segment, possibly from a read error. The chain combines TRBV20-1 with TRBJ2-3, with 13 bases fitting TRBD2. The CDR3 sequence is 15 residues long. Germline CDR1 reads DFQATT; CDR2 reads SNEGSKA (reference sequence). The CDR3: CNARTSGGFMDTQYF. DNA for the CDR3: TGCAATGCTAGGACTAGCGGGGGTTTCATGGATACGCAGTATTTT.

The chain is built from TRBV12-3 or TRBV12-4 and TRBJ2-1, with D unclear. CDR3 size: 15 residues. Trimming left V 6 bases short and J 0 bases short, with 12 bases between. CDR3 nucleotides: TGTGCCAGCAGCCCCGCAAGAAACTCCTACAATGAGCAGTTCTTC. It codes for CASSPARNSYNEQFF.

A few counts support this clonotype. CDR3 loop: CASSLSAGGIYNEQFF. The CDR3 DNA reads as TGTGCCAGCAGTTTATCGGCGGGGGGTATCTACAATGAGCAGTTCTTC. The chain uses TRBV28 and TRBJ2-1; 8 nucleotides agree with TRBD2. The CDR3 consists of 16 residues. J lost 3 bases, V lost 1 base, and 5 bases had no gene match. In germline, CDR1 is MDHEN, CDR2 SYDVKM.

The chain carries TRBV29-1 and TRBJ2-7; 7 bases are shared with TRBD2. V lost 5 bases to trimming and J lost 1 base; unmatched junction nucleotides: 8. The V gene's germline CDR1 is SQVTM and CDR2 ANQGSEA. The CDR3 covers 14 residues. The DNA for the CDR3 is TGCAGCGTTCTGGAGCGGGGATTTTCCTACGAGCAGTACTTC. This translates into CSVLERGFSYEQYF.

This chain connects TRBV7-9 to TRBJ2-5, with TRBD2 as a possible D gene (7 bases). The CDR3 has 13 residues. With 7 bases removed from V and 4 bases from J, the gap between germline ends came to 13 bases. Germline V gene sequence: CDR1 SEHNR, CDR2 FQNEAQ (reference sequence). The CDR3 reads CASNGGRGETQYF. The DNA for the CDR3 is TGTGCCAGCAACGGGGGGCGCGGAGAGACCCAGTACTTC.

The chain joins TRBV6-2 or TRBV6-3 to TRBJ2-5; 11 bases align to TRBD1. CDR1 is MNHEY and CDR2 is SVGEGT in the germline V gene. This CDR3 is built from 12 residues. J lost 5 bases, V lost 10 bases, and 3 bases had no gene match. CDR3 DNA sequence: TGTGCCACGGACAGGGGGCCGGAGACCCAGTACTTC. Encoded protein: CATDRGPETQYF.

This clonotype was found a few times. The rearrangement uses TRBV7-9 and TRBJ2-7, with 7 nucleotides matching TRBD2. Germline V gene sequence: CDR1 SEHNR, CDR2 FQNEAQ (reference sequence). With 8 bases clipped from V and 7 bases from J, the junction kept 11 bases outside the gene matches. This CDR3 contains 13 residues. CDR3 region: CASGQLPGGEQYF. CDR3 DNA sequence: TGTGCCAGCGGGCAACTCCCCGGGGGGGAGCAGTACTTC. The full variable domain, completed using reference TRBV7-9 and TRBJ2-7, is DTGVSQNPRHKITKRGQNVTFRCDPISEHNRLYWYRQTLGQGPEFLTYFQNEAQLEKSRLLSDRFSAERPKGSFSTLEIQRTEQGDSAMYLCASGQLPGGEQYFGPGTRLTVT.

This clonotype appeared a few times. V gene TRBV2 combines with J gene TRBJ2-3; no firm D call. V shed 6 bases and J shed 0 bases, with 13 bases lying between them. The CDR3 covers 15 residues. Looked up from germline, CDR1 is SNHLY and CDR2 is FYNNEI. The CDR3 DNA is TGTGCCAGCAGCCTCCGACTTGTGAGCACAGATACGCAGTATTTT. Protein: CASSLRLVSTDTQYF.

This clonotype was counted only a few times. The J gene is TRBJ2-7, the V gene TRBV29-1; maybe TRBD1 (6 bases). V was cut by 4 bases and J by 3 bases, with 13 bases left in between. There are 13 residues in the CDR3. CDR1 is SQVTM and CDR2 is ANQGSEA in the germline V gene. The CDR3 is CSVALGQNYEQYF. CDR3 nucleotides: TGCAGCGTTGCTCTGGGACAAAACTACGAGCAGTACTTC.

V usage is TRBV29-1 and J usage is TRBJ2-6; D ambiguous. CDR1 is SQVTM and CDR2 is ANQGSEA in the germline V gene. This CDR3 is 13 amino acids long. V shed 7 bases and J shed 0 bases, with 7 bases lying between them. The CDR3 loop is CSAVPSGANVLTF. The CDR3 nucleotides read TGCAGCGCCGTTCCCTCTGGGGCCAACGTCCTGACTTTC.

The table lists this clonotype with a few counts. The CDR3 protein is CASSFGVASNNEQFF. The CDR3, as DNA: TGTGCCAGCAGTTTTGGGGTAGCCTCAAACAATGAGCAGTTCTTC. The V gene is TRBV12-3 or TRBV12-4, the J gene TRBJ2-1; unclear D gene. The V end lost 3 bases, the J end lost 5 bases, and 14 bases lay between the germline ends. This CDR3 has 15 amino acids.

This sequence joins TRBV3-1 and TRBJ2-1, with a possible D match to TRBD2 (7 bases). This CDR3 comprises 14 residues. CDR1 and CDR2 from the germline V gene are LGHDT and YNNKEL (reference sequence). The V end was cut by 11 bases, the J end by 7 bases, with 21 bases between. The CDR3 DNA follows: TGTGCCTCACAAAAGGGGGGGCGCAGGAATGAGCAGTTCTTC. This sequence encodes CASQKGGRRNEQFF.

The rearrangement joins TRBV5-1 to TRBJ1-6, with no clear D. This CDR3 is built from 14 residues. Trimming removed 8 bases from V and 7 bases from J, with 16 bases in between. CDR1 and CDR2 (germline): SGHRS, YFSETQ. The CDR3 DNA reads TGCGCCAGTCGTGGGGTGGGAGGGAATTCACCCCTCCACTTT. This sequence encodes CASRGVGGNSPLHF.

This clonotype has only a few counts. This rearrangement joins TRBV6-5 to TRBJ2-5; D is perhaps TRBD2 (6 bases). The germline V and J ends were trimmed by 2 bases and 7 bases, with 14 bases remaining between them. CDR3 length: 14 residues. Germline CDR1 reads MNHEY; CDR2 reads SVGAGI. The CDR3 reads CASSYGGGTGTQYF. The CDR3 nucleotides are TGTGCCAGCAGTTACGGAGGCGGGACGGGGACCCAGTACTTC.

This clonotype was seen a handful of times. V usage is TRBV14 and J usage is TRBJ2-6; the D is unclear. Germline CDR1 SGHDN, CDR2 FVKESK. Between the trimmed V and J ends, which lost 6 bases and 0 bases, there was a span of 21 bases. This CDR3 has 19 residues. CDR3 in amino acids: CASSRSFGRISSGANVLTF. In DNA, the CDR3 is TGTGCCAGCAGTCGATCTTTTGGACGGATAAGCTCTGGGGCCAACGTCCTGACTTTC. Drawing the rest from reference TRBV14 and TRBJ2-6, the complete variable domain is EAGVTQFPSHSVIEKGQTVTLRCDPISGHDNLYWYRRVMGKEIKFLLHFVKESKQDESGMPNNRFLAERTGGTYSTLKVQPAELEDSGVYFCASSRSFGRISSGANVLTFGAGSRLTVL.

The V gene is TRBV12-3 or TRBV12-4, the J gene TRBJ2-5; 7 nucleotides agree with TRBD2. The CDR3 spans 13 residues. Unmatched junction bases numbered 6, after V lost 6 bases and J lost 5 bases. The CDR3 here is CASRRTRAETQYF. The DNA for the CDR3 is TGTGCCAGCAGACGGACTAGGGCGGAGACCCAGTACTTC.

V gene TRBV12-3 or TRBV12-4 combines with J gene TRBJ2-7; no firm D call. CDR3 length equals 15 residues. The V end was cut by 1 base, the J end by 0 bases, with 10 bases between. Here the CDR3 DNA reads TGTGCCAGCAGTTTAGGCCAGGACCACTCCTACGAGCAGTACTTC. Its protein is CASSLGQDHSYEQYF.

This clonotype was observed a few times. CDR3: CATSGGTEAFF. The CDR3 DNA reads TGTGCCACCAGTGGCGGCACTGAAGCTTTCTTT. The chain couples TRBV24-1 to TRBJ1-1; the D is unclear. Per the germline V gene, CDR1 is KGHDR and CDR2 is SFDVKD. V dropped 5 bases and J dropped 4 bases, with 4 bases sitting between them. CDR3 size: 11 residues.

The chain recombines TRBV4-1 with TRBJ1-4; maybe TRBD1 (6 bases). The V gene lost 4 bases and the J gene lost 16 bases, with 16 bases spanning the gap. CDR3 length: 12 amino acids. Germline V gene sequence: CDR1 MGHRA, CDR2 YSYEKL. CDR3 DNA sequence: TGCGCCAGCAGCCTCCTGGGGGGCCCCCAGTTTTTT. Translated: CASSLLGGPQFF.

This rearrangement joins TRBV7-2 to TRBJ2-5; tentative D call: TRBD2 (6 bases). This CDR3 is 15 amino acids long. The germline V and J ends were trimmed by 5 bases and 0 bases, with 13 bases remaining between them. The germline gives CDR1 SGHTA, CDR2 FQGNSA. The chain's CDR3 is CASSPNRGYQETQYF. The CDR3 nucleotides are TGTGCCAGCAGCCCCAATCGGGGGTACCAAGAGACCCAGTACTTC.

This clonotype has more than one count but fewer than ten. The genes are TRBV25-1 and TRBJ1-6; TRBD1 agrees at 9 bases. The germline V gene has CDR1 MGHDK and CDR2 SYGVNS. This CDR3 comprises 13 residues. Unmatched junction bases numbered 8, after V lost 8 bases and J lost 12 bases. Here the CDR3 DNA reads TGTGCCAGCGCAACAGGGGGCAGCGAACCCCTCCACTTT. Encoded protein: CASATGGSEPLHF. Based on the CDR3 plus reference TRBV25-1 and TRBJ1-6, the full variable domain is EADIYQTPRYLVIGTGKKITLECSQTMGHDKMYWYQQDPGMELHLIHYSYGVNSTEKGDLSSESTVSRIRTEHFPLTLESARPSHTSQYLCASATGGSEPLHFGNGTRLTVT.

This clonotype has just a few counts. This chain connects TRBV6-1 to TRBJ1-4; 7 bases map to TRBD1. V gave up 7 bases and J gave up 5 bases; unmatched junction bases: 7. Per the germline V gene, CDR1 is MNHNS and CDR2 is SASEGT. CDR3 length: 14 residues. CDR3 bases: TGTGCCAGCAACCTACAGGGGCGAAATGAAAAACTGTTTTTT. Amino acid sequence: CASNLQGRNEKLFF.

This clonotype was observed a few times. V and J are TRBV24-1 and TRBJ2-7; possible D gene TRBD2, 6 bases. The germline V gene encodes CDR1 KGHDR and CDR2 SFDVKD. This CDR3 comprises 15 residues. V shed 4 bases and J shed 0 bases, with 12 bases lying between them. DNA for the CDR3: TGTGCCACCAGTGACCCCGGGGGTCCCTCCTACGAGCAGTACTTC. Translated, it gives CATSDPGGPSYEQYF.

The chain carries TRBV11-2 and TRBJ2-1; weak D call: TRBD2 (5 bases). Trimming removed 5 bases at V and 7 bases at J, with 12 bases between. Germline values: CDR1 SGHAT, CDR2 FQNNGV. The CDR3 has 13 residues. In DNA form, the CDR3 reads TGTGCCAGCAGCCCATCGAGGGAGAATGAGCAGTTCTTC. This gives the protein CASSPSRENEQFF. Full variable domain (remainder filled in from reference TRBV11-2 and TRBJ2-1): EAGVAQSPRYKIIEKRQSVAFWCNPISGHATLYWYQQILGQGPKLLIQFQNNGVVDDSQLPKDRFSAERLKGVDSTLKIQPAKLEDSAVYLCASSPSRENEQFFGPGTRLTVL.

This clonotype has a single count. The CDR3 region is CASSFGGASNYEQYF. The CDR3 nucleotides are TGTGCCAGCAGTTTTGGCGGGGCCTCCAACTACGAGCAGTACTTC. The gene calls are TRBV12-3 or TRBV12-4 and TRBJ2-5, with D perhaps TRBD2 (6 bases). TRBJ2-7 matches the DNA end more closely, so the J call is doubtful. This CDR3 spans 15 amino acids.